Below are 25 T cell receptor beta chains sequenced from a single sample in a study of human T cells and chemical hapten exposure. TCRdb redid the calling of the RACE reads with MiXCR, one entry per CDR3 protein. In the table there are around 82,000 distinct CDR3 sequences, less than 8.5% of which are singletons. The time point denotes: patch test 2, 6 weeks after DPC sensitization. Treatment meaning: therapeutic diphenylcyclopropenone sensitization with weekly scalp DPC. Sample: whole blood, taken in connection with sensitization to the hapten diphenylcyclopropenone (DPC). Source of these receptors: a woman in her 30s with alopecia areata. Some clones in this sample may be carry-over from other donors' samples.

Ten or more counts support this clonotype. The genes are TRBV15 and TRBJ2-7, with 11 bases fitting TRBD1. V shed 0 bases, J shed 6 bases, and the junction held 10 bases outside the gene matches. Germline V CDR1 and CDR2: LNHNV, YYDKDF (reference sequence). The CDR3 has 17 residues. CDR3 protein: CATSRDLGQGANSEQYF. In DNA, the CDR3 is TGTGCCACCAGCAGAGACCTCGGACAGGGGGCCAACTCCGAGCAGTACTTC.

This clonotype was seen at least ten times. V gene TRBV20-1 combines with J gene TRBJ2-1; no firm D call. This CDR3 region has 14 residues. Trimming pared 1 base from V and 0 bases from J, leaving 7 bases between. Germline assignment: CDR1 DFQATT and CDR2 SNEGSKA (reference sequence). CDR3 protein: CSARGWVSYNEQFF. The CDR3 DNA follows: TGCAGTGCTAGAGGATGGGTCTCCTACAATGAGCAGTTCTTC.

Ten or more counts support this clonotype. This CDR3 reads CASSVDGSGNTIYF. In DNA form, the CDR3 reads TGCGCCAGCAGCGTGGACGGCTCTGGAAACACCATATATTTT. This sequence joins TRBV5-1 and TRBJ1-3; D gene uncertain. The germline gives CDR1 SGHRS, CDR2 YFSETQ. This CDR3 spans 14 amino acids. V was trimmed by 4 bases and J by 0 bases, leaving 8 bases between them. Using reference TRBV5-1 and TRBJ1-3 for the parts outside the CDR3, the full variable domain is KAGVTQTPRYLIKTRGQQVTLSCSPISGHRSVSWYQQTPGQGLQFLFEYFSETQRNKGNFPGRFSGRQFSNSRSEMNVSTLELGDSALYLCASSVDGSGNTIYFGEGSWLTVV.

In the case of this clonotype: A read error may be the cause here, since a much bigger clone is one base away. The genes are TRBV6-1 and TRBJ1-2; D perhaps matches TRBD1 (5 bases). This CDR3 has 12 amino acids. Germline-derived CDR1 and CDR2 are MNHNS and SASEGT. CDR3 sequence: CTSSTGNYGYTF. Here the CDR3 DNA reads TGTACCAGCTCTACAGGAAACTATGGCTACACCTTC.

This clonotype was counted at least ten times. The V call is TRBV5-1, the J call TRBJ2-2; D perhaps matches TRBD2 (6 bases). Germline assignment: CDR1 SGHRS and CDR2 YFSETQ. V was cut by 7 bases and J by 6 bases, with 13 bases left in between. The CDR3 consists of 13 residues. The CDR3 sequence is CASGQGGAGELFF. The DNA of the CDR3 is TGCGCCAGCGGGCAGGGAGGCGCCGGGGAGCTGTTTTTT.

This clonotype has at least ten counts. V gene TRBV7-9 combines with J gene TRBJ2-5; a weak D match, TRBD2 (6 bases). The CDR3 covers 13 residues. Trimming pared 5 bases from V and 4 bases from J, leaving 11 bases between. The germline V gene has CDR1 SEHNR and CDR2 FQNEAQ (reference sequence). The CDR3 DNA reads as TGTGCCAGCAGCCGTGGGACTGCAGAGACCCAGTACTTC. Translated, it gives CASSRGTAETQYF. Full variable domain (outside the CDR3, taken from reference TRBV7-9 and TRBJ2-5): DTGVSQNPRHKITKRGQNVTFRCDPISEHNRLYWYRQTLGQGPEFLTYFQNEAQLEKSRLLSDRFSAERPKGSFSTLEIQRTEQGDSAMYLCASSRGTAETQYFGPGTRLLVL.

The V gene is TRBV5-1, the J gene TRBJ2-3; unclear D gene. Per germline, CDR1 SGHRS and CDR2 YFSETQ. The CDR3 spans 14 residues. Trimming shortened V by 4 bases and J by 6 bases, and 15 bases separated the two germline ends. The CDR3 reads CASSPDAWADTQYF. CDR3 nucleotide sequence: TGCGCCAGCAGCCCGGATGCCTGGGCCGATACGCAGTATTTT.

This clonotype was seen repeatedly, ten times or more. The chain uses TRBV14 and TRBJ2-2, with D possibly being TRBD1 or TRBD2 (5 bases each). Looked up from germline, CDR1 is SGHDN and CDR2 is FVKESK. The length of the CDR3 is 15 residues. The V end lost 1 base, the J end lost 4 bases, and 10 bases lay between the germline ends. The CDR3 region is CASSQVAGTTGELFF. DNA for the CDR3: TGTGCCAGCAGCCAAGTCGCAGGGACCACCGGGGAGCTGTTTTTT.

The V call is TRBV29-1, the J call TRBJ1-6, with D perhaps matching TRBD1 (6 bases). Germline V gives CDR1 SQVTM, CDR2 ANQGSEA. This CDR3 contains 13 residues. V lost 7 bases to trimming and J lost 6 bases, with 13 bases between them. This chain's CDR3 is CSARQEPNSPLHF. The CDR3 DNA is TGCAGCGCCCGACAGGAGCCTAATTCACCCCTCCACTTT.

Many counts were recorded for this clonotype. This chain's CDR3 is CASRSFDEQFF. The CDR3 region has the DNA TGTGCCAGCAGGTCCTTCGATGAGCAGTTCTTC. This chain connects TRBV6-6 to TRBJ2-1; no clear D. This CDR3 contains 11 residues. The V gene's germline CDR1 is MNHNY and CDR2 SVGAGI (reference sequence). V lost 6 bases and J lost 8, with 8 bases in between.

This chain links TRBV12-3 or TRBV12-4 with TRBJ2-1, with 9 bases identical to TRBD2. V lost 9 bases and J lost 9; bases outside the gene matches: 6. There are 12 residues in the CDR3. This CDR3 reads CASVAGAPEQFF. CDR3 nucleotides: TGTGCCAGTGTAGCGGGGGCGCCTGAGCAGTTCTTC.

This clonotype showed up just a few times. This rearrangement joins TRBV6-5 to TRBJ1-6, with D possibly matching TRBD1 (5 bases). The CDR3 spans 15 residues. V lost 6 bases to trimming and J lost 0 bases, with 9 bases between them. CDR1 MNHEY and CDR2 SVGAGI come from the germline V gene. CDR3 sequence (DNA): TGTGCCAGCAGCGGGGGTTTCTCCTATAATTCACCCCTCCACTTT. Its translation is CASSGGFSYNSPLHF.

This clonotype was found many times. The V and J genes are TRBV5-5 and TRBJ1-6; no definite D call. Germline assignment: CDR1 SGHKS and CDR2 YYEKEE (reference sequence). Trimming cost V 2 bases and J 0 bases, with 15 bases left between them. CDR3 length: 18 residues. CDR3 DNA: TGTGCCAGCAGCTTCGACGGGGAGGGAGGCTCCTATAATTCACCCCTCCACTTT. It encodes CASSFDGEGGSYNSPLHF.

This clonotype was recorded at least ten times. The chain has TRBV20-1 and TRBJ2-1; 9 bases are a match to TRBD2. V lost 0 bases to trimming and J lost 8 bases; unmatched junction nucleotides: 8. The CDR3 is 15 residues long. The germline V gene has CDR1 DFQATT and CDR2 SNEGSKA (reference sequence). As DNA, the CDR3 is TGCAGTGCTAGAGACAGCGGGGGGAGTTTGGATGAGCAGTTCTTC. Translated: CSARDSGGSLDEQFF.

In this sample, this clonotype turned up many times. V is TRBV5-1 and J is TRBJ2-1; 10 bases match TRBD1. Germline assignment: CDR1 SGHRS and CDR2 YFSETQ. This CDR3 is 17 amino acids long. After removal of 0 bases from V and 10 bases from J, the junction contained 13 bases not matched to a gene. In nucleotides, the CDR3 is TGCGCCAGCAGCTTGGGGTTGCGGGGACAGGGGACCGACGAGCAGTTCTTC. It encodes CASSLGLRGQGTDEQFF.

This clonotype was counted a few times. V usage is TRBV19 and J usage is TRBJ2-1; 7 bases map to TRBD1. Unmatched junction bases numbered 10, after V lost 4 bases and J lost 10 bases. The CDR3 extends over 14 amino acids. Germline loops: CDR1 LNHDA, CDR2 SQIVND (reference sequence). CDR3 amino acids: CASSTKDRSWEQFF. In DNA form, the CDR3 reads TGTGCCAGTAGTACAAAGGACAGGTCGTGGGAGCAGTTCTTC. The full variable domain, its missing parts supplied by reference TRBV19 and TRBJ2-1, is DGGITQSPKYLFRKEGQNVTLSCEQNLNHDAMYWYRQDPGQGLRLIYYSQIVNDFQKGDIAEGYSVSREKKESFPLTVTSAQKNPTAFYLCASSTKDRSWEQFFGPGTRLTVL.

By its share, this clonotype is large. V gene TRBV29-1 combines with J gene TRBJ2-3; the match to TRBD2 covers 12 bases. V shed 0 bases, J shed 2 bases, and the junction held 6 bases outside the gene matches. The germline gives CDR1 SQVTM, CDR2 ANQGSEA. This CDR3 contains 17 residues. This CDR3 reads CSVEDWTSGVATDTQYF. CDR3 coding DNA: TGCAGCGTTGAAGACTGGACTAGCGGGGTAGCCACAGATACGCAGTATTTT.

This clonotype was found many times. V is TRBV6-5 and J is TRBJ2-3; 14 bases match TRBD2. The CDR3 length is 16 residues. The germline gives CDR1 MNHEY, CDR2 SVGAGI. V trimming: 5 bases; J trimming: 3 bases; junction bases outside the gene matches: 4. This CDR3 reads CASSRGLAGATDTQYF. Written as DNA, the CDR3 is TGTGCCAGCAGTCGGGGACTAGCGGGGGCTACAGATACGCAGTATTTT.

The chain is built from TRBV7-2 and TRBJ2-5; 11 nucleotides agree with TRBD2. The germline CDR1 and CDR2 sequences are SGHTA and FQGNSA. The trim removed 5 bases at V and 4 bases at J, leaving 9 bases unmatched. This CDR3 region has 16 residues. In nucleotides, the CDR3 is TGTGCCAGCAGCCCAAATAGCGGGGGGGTACGAGAGACCCAGTACTTC. Its protein product is CASSPNSGGVRETQYF.

The chain joins TRBV6-1 to TRBJ2-5; possibly TRBD2 for D (7 bases). The length of the CDR3 is 17 residues. Germline V CDR1 and CDR2: MNHNS, SASEGT. The V end was cut by 6 bases, the J end by 4 bases, with 24 bases between. The chain's CDR3 is CASRRAPWGGGLETQYF. Here the CDR3 DNA reads TGTGCCAGCAGAAGGGCCCCCTGGGGGGGGGGCCTAGAGACCCAGTACTTC.

This clonotype has a count of ten or more. The chain couples TRBV6-5 to TRBJ1-4; 9 bases agree with TRBD1. The CDR3 runs to 15 residues. The germline CDR1 and CDR2 sequences are MNHEY and SVGAGI. V lost 7 bases and J lost 5; bases outside the gene matches: 8. The CDR3 DNA reads TGTGCCAGCACCCAACCCGGGACAGGGAATGAAAAACTGTTTTTT. Its translation: CASTQPGTGNEKLFF.

The chain employs TRBV12-3 or TRBV12-4 and TRBJ1-5, with unresolved D. CDR3 length equals 13 residues. V lost 3 bases and J lost 6, with 9 bases in between. The CDR3 DNA is TGTGCCAGCAGTTTGGGCCCCGGTCAGCCCCAGCATTTT. It is translated as CASSLGPGQPQHF.

This chain joins TRBV3-1 and TRBJ2-5, with D tentatively TRBD1 or TRBD2 (5 bases each). V lost 3 bases and J 1 base, leaving 9 bases between the germline ends. The CDR3 has 14 amino acids. Per the germline V gene, CDR1 is LGHDT and CDR2 is YNNKEL (reference sequence). For the CDR3, the DNA is TGTGCCAGCAGCCAGGCCGGGACCCAAGAGACCCAGTACTTC. This encodes CASSQAGTQETQYF.

This clonotype appeared a few times. CDR3 sequence reads: CAISGTGDNSPLHF. The CDR3, as DNA: TGTGCCATCAGTGGGACAGGAGATAATTCACCCCTCCACTTT. This chain uses TRBV10-3 with TRBJ1-6; TRBD1 matches 7 bases. CDR1 ENHRY and CDR2 SYGVKD come from the germline V gene. The V gene end was trimmed by 4 bases and the J gene end by 5 bases; junction bases not matched to a gene: 2. CDR3 length: 14 amino acids.

This clonotype was counted many times. The chain employs TRBV10-3 and TRBJ2-5, with TRBD1 identical over 9 bases. J lost 3 bases, V lost 8 bases, and 4 bases had no gene match. The germline V gene encodes CDR1 ENHRY and CDR2 SYGVKD. This CDR3 has 13 residues. In DNA, the CDR3 is TGTGCCATCGGGGACAGGGATAAAGAGACCCAGTACTTC. This sequence encodes CAIGDRDKETQYF.